This T cell receptor (beta chain) was sequenced during a study of T-cell memory formation after mild COVID-19 (dated by TCRdb to 2020 to 2023). About the study as a whole: TCR sequence clusters from the two donors were largely donor specific. In a couple of donors, T-cell clones that expanded and contracted after mild COVID-19 were tracked by sequencing TCRalpha and TCRbeta repertoires over time. The cohort comprised two young, previously healthy adult volunteers, one female and one male. The research as a whole found: Clones contracting from day 15 to 85 had balanced CD4/CD8 phenotypes, while a second wave expanding from day 15 to 37 was biased towards CD4+. Some responding clones were found in pre-infection memory, which suggests that pre-existing cross-reactive memory T cells took part in the SARS-CoV-2 response. SARS-CoV-2 specificity was not confirmed for the second-wave clones peaking on day 37. Only a couple of mild cases were covered in the study, and larger cohorts including severe cases with pre-infection samples were considered necessary. Contracting CD4+ clones appeared mostly in the CM and EM memory subsets, whereas CD8+ clones were enriched in EMRA.

The listed sequencing device is Illumina NovaSeq 6000. cDNA libraries for TCRalpha and TCRbeta were prepared by 5'RACE using constant-segment primers, with sample barcodes and unique molecular identifiers added. RNA was extracted from every sample with Trizol reagent. The libraries were amplified in two PCR steps, and the second step added a second sample barcode and Illumina TruSeq adapters. Sequencing of the libraries was done on an Illumina NovaSeq, producing 2 x 150 bp paired-end reads. In the source study's methods: Demultiplexing of reads and collapsing into UMI-guided consensus sequences were performed with migec v1.2.7. With mixcr v2.1.11, UMI consensuses were aligned to TRA and TRB V and J templates and assembled into clonotypes. A clonotype was counted as expanded or contracted only when both edgeR and NoisET called the clonotype significant, with the noise models trained on biological replicates. edgeR calls used a false discovery rate-adjusted p below 0.01 and a log2 fold-change threshold of 1. As an exploratory analysis of dynamics, max-normalized trajectories of the 1000 most abundant clonotypes were examined with PCA combined with hierarchical clustering. Each responding clone was given a CD4 or CD8 phenotype based on the CD4+ and CD8+ repertoires, which had been sequenced separately. TCRdb trimmed the raw reads at Q25, called clones with MiXCR and kept productive beta chains. Duplicate CDR3 protein sequences are folded into a single record with the most common DNA and genes. The V and J calls and clone size come from TCRdb's table, not from the authors' own analysis. The sample table shows 200,000 to 250,000 distinct CDR3 sequences, and around 25% are seen once. About an eighth of the sample is in the top ten clones.

PBMCs were isolated by Ficoll-Paque density gradient centrifugation. V drops 6 bases and J drops 10 bases, leaving 16 bases in between. The germline V gene supplies CDR1 SNHLY and CDR2 FYNNEI. The CDR3 has 13 amino acids, counting the end cysteine and phenylalanine. CDR3 DNA only is kept here, 39 bases in frame from base 1. This clonotype occurred a few times. This clone's antigen is unknown. The input lacks base qualities; no much larger clone sits a single base away. The sequence was obtained from an adult woman who had mild COVID-19 (a few samples of this study predate the infection). The sample titles of this study are shuffled in the database, so cell type and time point are left out; the donor was told from shared clones. Sequenced material: PBMCs or a T cell subset sorted from them (not recorded which). Recombination linked TRBV2 to TRBJ2-1; the D segment may tentatively be TRBD1 or TRBD2, each giving 6 matched bases. The CDR3 protein sequence reads: CASRSWGAGEQFF. The sequenced DNA: TGTGCCAGCAGATCGTGGGGGGCAGGCGAGCAGTTCTTC.